Listed here are 5 T cell receptor beta chains from one sample, sequenced in a study of cytomegalovirus exposure and HLA in healthy donors. In the PCR, 60 Vbeta and 13 Jbeta primers were used. This table comes from immunoSEQ multiplex PCR, and its TCRdb copy is limited to in-frame clones, with some not included. The sample yields 100,000 to 150,000 clones, just under 85% seen once. The sample taken for sequencing was PBMCs. The receptors come from a boy aged 2 to 10 in good health and CMV-seronegative.

This clone has a single count. The chain couples TRBV4-3 to TRBJ2-7, with 7 bases identical to TRBD1. Looked up from germline, CDR1 is LGHNA and CDR2 is YSLEER. The CDR3 is 18 residues long. J was trimmed by 7 bases and V by 0 bases; bases with no gene match: 18. The CDR3 here is CASSQDLQGESVIWEQYF. In DNA form, the CDR3 reads TGCGCCAGCAGCCAAGATTTGCAGGGGGAAAGCGTAATTTGGGAGCAGTACTTC.

The chain couples TRBV6-5 to TRBJ1-3; D unclear. Germline V gene lookup returns CDR1 MNHEY and CDR2 SVGAGI. V dropped 0 bases and J dropped 1 base, with 7 bases sitting between them. The CDR3 is 15 amino acids. CDR3 in DNA: TGTGCCAGCAGTTACTCAGCGCCGTCTGGAAACACCATATATTTT. It encodes CASSYSAPSGNTIYF.

The genes are TRBV9 and TRBJ1-3, with D possibly TRBD1 on 6 matching bases. The CDR3 loop spans 14 amino acids. V was clipped by 3 bases and J by 4 bases, with 11 bases between them. Germline lookup yields CDR1 SGDLS and CDR2 YYNGEE. The CDR3 reads CASSASGVGNTIYF. The CDR3 coding sequence is TGTGCCAGCAGCGCCTCAGGGGTCGGAAACACCATATATTTT.

In its sample, this clone was seen a few times. The chain combines TRBV6-1 with TRBJ1-6, with 8 positions matching TRBD1. The V gene end was trimmed by 1 base and the J gene end by 9 bases; junction bases not matched to a gene: 8. Germline V lookup: CDR1 MNHNS, CDR2 SASEGT. The CDR3 has 16 amino acids. The CDR3: CASSEGTGGILSPLHF. In DNA, the CDR3 is TGTGCCAGCAGTGAAGGTACAGGGGGGATCCTTTCACCCCTCCACTTT.

Here the CDR3 DNA reads TGTGCCTGGAGTGTGGGGGGGACCGGTCCTGGAAACACCATATATTTT. This encodes CAWSVGGTGPGNTIYF. J is TRBJ1-3 and V is TRBV30, with D perhaps TRBD1 (5 bases). CDR1 is GTSNPN and CDR2 is SVGIG in the germline V gene (reference sequence). The CDR3 runs to 16 residues. Trimming took off 0 bases at V and 2 bases at J, with 14 bases between the two ends.